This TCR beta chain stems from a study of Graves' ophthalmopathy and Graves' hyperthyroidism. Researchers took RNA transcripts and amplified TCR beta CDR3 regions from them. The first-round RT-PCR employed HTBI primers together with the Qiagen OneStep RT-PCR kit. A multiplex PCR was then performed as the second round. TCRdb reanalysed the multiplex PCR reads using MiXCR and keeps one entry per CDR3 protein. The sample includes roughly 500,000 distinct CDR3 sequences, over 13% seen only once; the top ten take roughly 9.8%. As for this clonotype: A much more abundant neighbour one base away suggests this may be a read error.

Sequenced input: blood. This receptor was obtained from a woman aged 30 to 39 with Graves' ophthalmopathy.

CDR3 bases: TGTGCCATCAGGAGGTCCTACGAGCAGTACTTC. Its protein product is CAIRRSYEQYF. The chain is built from TRBV10-3 and TRBJ2-7; D uncertain. The ends were cut back, 6 bases at V and 1 base at J, with 4 bases in the middle. In germline, CDR1 is ENHRY, CDR2 SYGVKD. The CDR3 has 11 residues.